This paragraph covers one TCR beta chain sequence. Its antigen is still unknown. The junction departs from the called germline gene at one end, perhaps through a read error. This entry is derived from a study of post-analysis software for immune sequencing data. Study-wide background: In terms of disease course, relapsing-remitting, secondary progressive and progressive-relapsing multiple sclerosis were included.

Study-wide points: When compared against controls, multiple sclerosis patients showed significantly lower normalized Chao1 diversity. Higher frequency in patients than in controls was seen for about 5 TRBV segments, with TRBV5-6, TRBV5-1 and TRBV20-1 among them. When the samples were clustered directly with F measure, those that had been prepared in the same batch showed strong co-clustering.

Researchers reported that TCR beta cDNA libraries carried unique molecular identifiers. Each CDR3 protein gets one entry after TCRdb re-called the PCR reads with MiXCR. Counted here are 350,000 to 450,000 distinct CDR3 sequences, roughly 36% occurring once; the ten biggest clones make up about an eighth. This CDR3 contains 16 residues. Germline V gene sequence: CDR1 MDHEN, CDR2 SYDVKM. Sequencing was carried out using blood. This sequence was found in a girl between 5 and 17 years old with multiple sclerosis. V usage is TRBV28 and J usage is TRBJ2-5, with TRBD2 matching over 9 bases. For the CDR3, the DNA is TGTGCCAGCAGTTTATCCCCAAGCGGGGGGCAAGGGACCCAGTACTTC. Translation gives CASSLSPSGGQGTQYF.